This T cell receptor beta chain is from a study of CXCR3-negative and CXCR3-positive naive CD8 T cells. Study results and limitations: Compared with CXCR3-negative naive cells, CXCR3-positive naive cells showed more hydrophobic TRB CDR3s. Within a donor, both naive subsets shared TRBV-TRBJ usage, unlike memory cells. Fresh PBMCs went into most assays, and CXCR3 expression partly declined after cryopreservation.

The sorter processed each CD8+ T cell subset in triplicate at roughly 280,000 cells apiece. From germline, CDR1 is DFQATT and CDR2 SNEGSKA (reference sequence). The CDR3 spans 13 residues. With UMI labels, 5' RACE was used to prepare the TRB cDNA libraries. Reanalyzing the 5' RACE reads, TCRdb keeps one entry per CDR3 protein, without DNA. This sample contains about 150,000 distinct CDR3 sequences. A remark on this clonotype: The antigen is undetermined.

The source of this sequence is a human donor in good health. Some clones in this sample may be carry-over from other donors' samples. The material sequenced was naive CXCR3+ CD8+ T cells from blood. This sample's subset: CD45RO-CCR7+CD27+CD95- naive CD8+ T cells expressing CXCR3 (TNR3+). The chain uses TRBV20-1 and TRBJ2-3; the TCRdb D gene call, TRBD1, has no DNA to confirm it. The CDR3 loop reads CSAGAGTWDTQYF.